The 15 T cell receptor beta chains given below trace back to one sample, sequenced in a study of Ad26.COV2.S vaccination and SARS-CoV-2 variants. Profiled with immunoSEQ multiplex PCR; TCRdb holds only in-frame clones, not every one. This table holds more than 300,000 clones, 86% found once. Treatment of the sample: over 15 received Ad26.COV2.S at low or high dose, single or two shots; roughly five received placebo; per-sample allocation not given. Repertoires come from day 63 after the first vaccine or placebo injection. The starting material was peripheral blood, obtained in a trial of Ad26.COV2.S vaccine versus placebo. The receptors come from a person between 18 and 65 years old who received the Ad26.COV2.S COVID-19 vaccine or a placebo.

The chain recombines TRBV11-2 with TRBJ2-1; D uncertain. V was clipped by 1 base and J by 5 bases, with 9 bases between them. CDR3 size: 14 residues. Germline assignment: CDR1 SGHAT and CDR2 FQNNGV. The chain's CDR3 is CASSLAFQNNEQFF. For the CDR3, the DNA is TGTGCCAGCAGCTTAGCCTTTCAGAACAATGAGCAGTTCTTC.

The chain recombines TRBV13 with TRBJ1-2, with D maybe TRBD1 (6 bases). The germline gives CDR1 PRHDT, CDR2 FYEKMQ (reference sequence). Deletions cut 5 bases from V and 1 base from J, with 17 bases between. CDR3 length equals 16 residues. Here the CDR3 reads CASSDRQDSVNYGYTF. The DNA of the CDR3 is TGTGCCAGCAGCGACCGTCAGGACAGTGTTAACTATGGCTACACCTTC.

The CDR3 loop is CASSQDLARGAYNEQFF. For the CDR3, the DNA is TGCGCCAGCAGCCAAGATTTGGCCAGGGGGGCCTACAATGAGCAGTTCTTC. The V call is TRBV4-1, the J call TRBJ2-1, with D tentatively TRBD1 (7 bases). The CDR3 consists of 17 residues. Looked up from germline, CDR1 is MGHRA and CDR2 is YSYEKL. V lost 0 bases and J 2 bases, leaving 14 bases between the germline ends.

The rearrangement joins TRBV6-4 to TRBJ2-7; the match to TRBD1 covers 7 bases. The CDR3 runs to 16 residues. Germline CDR1 MRHNA, CDR2 SNTAGT. The trim removed 4 bases at V and 0 bases at J, leaving 9 bases unmatched. In DNA form, the CDR3 reads TGTGCCAGCAGTGCCTATTCGAGGGACAGCTCCTACGAGCAGTACTTC. Translating it yields CASSAYSRDSSYEQYF.

This clone appeared a few times. CDR3 bases: TGTGCCAGCAGTTTAGGAATCGAAGGATCACCCCTCCACTTT. Its protein product is CASSLGIEGSPLHF. The chain is built from TRBV6-2 or TRBV6-3 and TRBJ1-6; no reliable D call. V lost 4 bases to trimming and J lost 10 bases, with 14 bases between them. The CDR3 covers 14 residues. CDR1 MNHEY and CDR2 SVGEGT come from the germline V gene.

The chain is built from TRBV6-5 and TRBJ2-5, with D possibly being TRBD1 or TRBD2 (5 bases each). Trimming pared 2 bases from V and 5 bases from J, leaving 12 bases between. Looked up from germline, CDR1 is MNHEY and CDR2 is SVGAGI. The CDR3 loop spans 14 amino acids. The CDR3 region is CASSYGPEGETQYF. The CDR3, as DNA: TGTGCCAGCAGTTACGGTCCCGAGGGGGAGACCCAGTACTTC.

This clone has only one observation. The rearrangement uses TRBV4-1 and TRBJ2-2; D gene unclear. In germline, CDR1 is MGHRA, CDR2 YSYEKL. V lost 0 bases and J 7 bases, leaving 9 bases between the germline ends. The CDR3 loop spans 14 amino acids. Here the CDR3 reads CASSQEDTLGELFF. DNA of the CDR3: TGCGCCAGCAGCCAAGAAGATACACTCGGGGAGCTGTTTTTT.

This clone appeared many times. In the same sample, other DNA sequences code for this CDR3. V is TRBV7-2 and J is TRBJ1-5, with D tentatively TRBD1 (5 bases). V lost 2 bases to trimming and J lost 5 bases, with 10 bases between them. CDR1 and CDR2 (germline): SGHTA, FQGNSA. The CDR3 consists of 14 residues. The CDR3 sequence: CASSLLSGDQPQHF. The DNA for the CDR3 is TGTGCCAGCAGCTTACTATCGGGGGATCAGCCCCAGCATTTT.

The chain employs TRBV7-2 and TRBJ2-2; D may be TRBD2 (5 bases). V was pared by 1 base and J by 8 bases, with 14 bases between. This CDR3 contains 15 residues. Germline assignment: CDR1 SGHTA and CDR2 FQGNSA. The CDR3 region is CASSLGTGLLGELFF. The DNA of the CDR3 is TGTGCCAGCAGCTTAGGCACCGGACTTCTTGGGGAGCTGTTTTTT.

The chain uses TRBV6-5 and TRBJ2-7, with D maybe TRBD1 (6 bases). Germline CDR1 is MNHEY and CDR2 is SVGAGI. V was pared by 6 bases and J by 3 bases, with 12 bases between. The CDR3 sequence is 13 residues long. CDR3 amino acids: CASSRDKIYEQYF. The CDR3 region has the DNA TGTGCCAGCAGCCGGGACAAAATCTACGAGCAGTACTTC.

The CDR3 here is CASSGLNEQYF. CDR3 DNA: TGTGCCAGCAGTGGTTTGAACGAGCAGTACTTC. The V gene is TRBV2, the J gene TRBJ2-7; D is ambiguous. Germline CDR1 reads SNHLY; CDR2 reads FYNNEI. V was trimmed by 4 bases and J by 5 bases, leaving 6 bases between them. This CDR3 region has 11 residues.

This clone was seen a few times. The chain links TRBV10-1 to TRBJ1-5; D possibly corresponds to TRBD1 (5 bases). CDR1 is WNHNN, CDR2 SYGVQD, per germline (reference sequence). V lost 0 bases to trimming and J lost 0 bases, with 12 bases between them. The CDR3 loop spans 17 amino acids. The DNA of the CDR3 is TGCGCCAGCAGTGAGTCCAGGGTTCCTCATAGCAATCAGCCCCAGCATTTT. Amino acids: CASSESRVPHSNQPQHF.

This clone was counted once. The J gene is TRBJ2-1, the V gene TRBV6-5; D gene uncertain. Trimming removed 4 bases from V and 8 bases from J, with 9 bases in between. Per the germline V gene, CDR1 is MNHEY and CDR2 is SVGAGI. CDR3 size: 12 residues. The CDR3 protein is CASSFDRHEQFF. CDR3 sequence (DNA): TGTGCCAGCAGTTTCGACCGGCATGAGCAGTTCTTC.

This clone was detected only once. The genes are TRBV4-1 and TRBJ2-7; D gene uncertain. The CDR3 runs 14 residues. CDR1 and CDR2 (germline): MGHRA, YSYEKL. The V and J ends lost 1 base and 0 bases respectively, with 7 bases between them. In nucleotides, the CDR3 is TGCGCCAGCAGCCAAGTCAAGAGCTCCTACGAGCAGTACTTC. The encoded protein is CASSQVKSSYEQYF.

The rearrangement joins TRBV18 to TRBJ2-7; D is undetermined. Trimming shortened V by 2 bases and J by 1 base, and 3 bases separated the two germline ends. This CDR3 region has 12 residues. CDR1 and CDR2 (germline): KGHSH, LQKENI. CDR3 in DNA: TGTGCCAGCTCACCAGTATCCTACGAGCAGTACTTC. The encoded protein is CASSPVSYEQYF. The complete variable domain, with remaining parts taken from reference TRBV18 and TRBJ2-7, reads NAGVMQNPRHLVRRRGQEARLRCSPMKGHSHVYWYRQLPEEGLKFMVYLQKENIIDESGMPKERFSAEFPKEGPSILRIQQVVRGDSAAYFCASSPVSYEQYFGPGTRLTVT.